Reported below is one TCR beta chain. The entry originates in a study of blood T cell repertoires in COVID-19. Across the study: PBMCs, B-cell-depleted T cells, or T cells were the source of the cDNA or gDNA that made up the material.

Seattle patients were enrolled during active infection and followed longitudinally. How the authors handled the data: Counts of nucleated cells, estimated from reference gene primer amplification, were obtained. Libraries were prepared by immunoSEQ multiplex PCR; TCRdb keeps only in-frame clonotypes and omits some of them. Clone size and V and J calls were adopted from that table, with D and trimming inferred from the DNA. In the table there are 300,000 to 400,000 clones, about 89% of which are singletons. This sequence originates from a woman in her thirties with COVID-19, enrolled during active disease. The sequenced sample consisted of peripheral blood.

CDR3 nucleotides: TGTGCCACCCTACTGAACAATGAGCAGTTCTTC. Its translation is CATLLNNEQFF. The chain carries TRBV27 and TRBJ2-1; D gene ambiguous. The length of the CDR3 is 11 residues. Germline assignment: CDR1 MNHEY and CDR2 SMNVEV (reference sequence). V was trimmed by 10 bases and J by 5 bases, leaving 9 bases between them.